This T cell receptor beta chain was captured by sequencing in a study of T cell responses to AZD1222 COVID-19 vaccine. It was second doses at about 4 or about 12 weeks that were pooled. Germline V gene sequence: CDR1 SGHRS, CDR2 YFSETQ. This CDR3 region has 14 residues. Trimming removed 0 bases at V and 6 bases at J, with 9 bases between. Libraries were prepared by immunoSEQ multiplex PCR; TCRdb keeps only in-frame clonotypes and omits some of them. The sample lists 150,000 to 200,000 clones; about 90% were seen once. Source: peripheral blood, taken 28 days after the second AZD1222 dose. The chain uses TRBV5-1 and TRBJ1-4; no clear D. This TCR derives from an adult who received the AZD1222 COVID-19 vaccine. The CDR3 protein is CASSLARGDEKLFF. The CDR3 bases are TGCGCCAGCAGCTTGGCCCGCGGGGATGAAAAACTGTTTTTT.